This T cell receptor (beta chain) was recorded in a study of OX40 agonist ivuxolimab in advanced cancers. The overall study: A diagnosis of hepatocellular carcinoma, melanoma, renal cell or head and neck cancer was present in dose-escalation patients. There were three patients with partial responses, one having hepatocellular carcinoma and two cutaneous melanoma.

Method: immunoSEQ multiplex PCR; TCRdb's copy keeps in-frame clones and lacks some. The sample has fewer than 100,000 clones, over 90% seen once. The study sampled blood at baseline, cycle 4 day 1, and cycle 7 day 1. Trimming took 1 base from V and 7 from J; bases not matched to a gene: 7. The CDR3 is made up of 15 amino acids. Germline V CDR1 and CDR2: MNHNS, SASEGT. The V call is TRBV6-1, the J call TRBJ2-5; 9 nucleotides match TRBD2. The clonotype was recovered from an adult with an advanced solid tumor such as melanoma, head and neck, liver or kidney cancer. The source material was CD4+ or CD8+ T cells sorted from blood, sampled in a trial of the OX40 agonist ivuxolimab. CDR3 in DNA: TGTGCCAGCAGTGAAGGTAGCGGGGGAGGGTCGACCCAGTACTTC. Amino acid sequence: CASSEGSGGGSTQYF.